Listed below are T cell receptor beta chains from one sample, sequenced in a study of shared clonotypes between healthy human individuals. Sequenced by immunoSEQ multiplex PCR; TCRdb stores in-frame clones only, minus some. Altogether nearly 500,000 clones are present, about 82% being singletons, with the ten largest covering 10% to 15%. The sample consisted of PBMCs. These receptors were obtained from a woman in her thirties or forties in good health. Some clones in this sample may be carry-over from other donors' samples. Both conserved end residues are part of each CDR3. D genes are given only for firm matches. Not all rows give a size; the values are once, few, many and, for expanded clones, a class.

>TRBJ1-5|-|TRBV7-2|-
TGTGCCAGCAGCTTAGGGGTCAGGCCCAATCAGCCCCAGCATTTT
CASSLGVRPNQPQHF
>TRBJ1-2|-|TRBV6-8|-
TGTGCCAGGCAAGGGAAAGGTGGGTACACCTTC
CARQGKGGYTF
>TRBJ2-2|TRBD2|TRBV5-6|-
TGTGCCAGCAGCCACGGGACTAGCGGGAGCCGAAACACCGGGGAGCTGTTTTTT
CASSHGTSGSRNTGELFF
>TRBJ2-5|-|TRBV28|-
TGTGCCAGCAGTTTTAGAGTCCAAGAGACCCAGTACTTC
CASSFRVQETQYF
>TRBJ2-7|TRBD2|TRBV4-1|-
TGCGCCAGCAGCCACGTCATAGCGGGAGGGGGCCTAGCCGAGCAGTACTTC
CASSHVIAGGGLAEQYF
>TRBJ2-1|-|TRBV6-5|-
TGTGCCTCTCACCGGGGGCTAGCGGCCTACAATGAGCAGTTCTTC
CASHRGLAAYNEQFF
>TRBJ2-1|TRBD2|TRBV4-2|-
TGTGCCAGCAGCCGAGGACTAGCGGGAGTTTACAATGAGCAGTTCTTC
CASSRGLAGVYNEQFF
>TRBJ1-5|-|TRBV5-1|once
TGCGCCAGCAGCTTGGGCCAATGGAATCAGCCCCAGCATTTT
CASSLGQWNQPQHF
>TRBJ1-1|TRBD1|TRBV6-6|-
TGTGCCAGCAGGCACGGACAGGAGAACACTGAAGCTTTCTTT
CASRHGQENTEAFF
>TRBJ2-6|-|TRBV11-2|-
TGTGCCAGCAGCTTAATCGGTGGGGCCAACGTCCTGACTTTC
CASSLIGGANVLTF
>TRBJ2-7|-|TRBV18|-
TGTGCCAGCTCACCGGGGGGGCGCGGTGTTTACGAGCAGTACTTC
CASSPGGRGVYEQYF
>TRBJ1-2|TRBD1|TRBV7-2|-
TGTGCCAGCAGCCCCGGTGGACAGGGCTATGGCTACACCTTC
CASSPGGQGYGYTF
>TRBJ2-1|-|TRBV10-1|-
TGCGCCAGCAGCCCGGGACTGTACAATGAGCAGTTCTTC
CASSPGLYNEQFF
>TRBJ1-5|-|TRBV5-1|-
TGCGCCAGCAGCGAAAACCCAAATCAGCCCCAGCATTTT
CASSENPNQPQHF
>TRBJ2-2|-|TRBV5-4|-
TGTGCCAGCAGCCGTACCGACCCGGCCGGGGAGCTGTTTTTT
CASSRTDPAGELFF
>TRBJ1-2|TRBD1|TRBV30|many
TGTGCCTGGAGCAGACAGGGCCCCTATGGCTACACCTTC
CAWSRQGPYGYTF
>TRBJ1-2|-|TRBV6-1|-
TGTGCCAGCAGTGAAGAGAACAGGGCGCGCGGAGGCTACACCTTC
CASSEENRARGGYTF
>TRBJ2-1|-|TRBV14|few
TGTGCCAGCAGCCATGGGGCCCTGGCGGCGACCTACAATGAGCAGTTCTTC
CASSHGALAATYNEQFF
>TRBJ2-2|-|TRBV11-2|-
TGTGCCACCGGACTCGGGAGCCAGAACACCGGGGAGCTGTTTTTT
CATGLGSQNTGELFF
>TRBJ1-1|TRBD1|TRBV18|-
TGTGCCAGCTCACCAGCTATGGACAGGGCGAACACTGAAGCTTTCTTT
CASSPAMDRANTEAFF
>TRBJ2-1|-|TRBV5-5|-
TGTGCCAGCAGCTTAAGAGCGGATTCCACCCCGGAGCAGTTCTTC
CASSLRADSTPEQFF
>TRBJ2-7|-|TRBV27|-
TGTGCCAGCAGACCCGCGGGGAAATACGAGCAGTACTTC
CASRPAGKYEQYF
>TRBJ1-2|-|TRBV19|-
TGTGCCAGTAACCCACGGGGCGAAGCTAACTATGGCTACACCTTC
CASNPRGEANYGYTF
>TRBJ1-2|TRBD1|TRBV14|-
TGTGCCAGCAGCCAAGGGACAGGCTATGGCTACACCTTC
CASSQGTGYGYTF
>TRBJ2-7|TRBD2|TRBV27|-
TGTGCCAGCAGTCTCCGAGCGGGAGGCGGCTCCTACGAGCAGTACTTC
CASSLRAGGGSYEQYF
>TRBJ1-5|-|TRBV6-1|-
TGTGCCAGCAGTGAGGGTGAGGATCAGCCCCAGCATTTT
CASSEGEDQPQHF
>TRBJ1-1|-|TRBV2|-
TGTGCCAGCAGGGGGGTAGGGTTAGACACTGAAGCTTTCTTT
CASRGVGLDTEAFF
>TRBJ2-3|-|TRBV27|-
TGTGCCAGCAGTTCCCGCACCATTGGGACAGATACGCAGTATTTT
CASSSRTIGTDTQYF
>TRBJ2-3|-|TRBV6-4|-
TGTGCCAGCAGTGACTCCGACACAGATACGCAGTATTTT
CASSDSDTDTQYF
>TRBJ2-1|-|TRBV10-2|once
TGCGCCAGCACCTCTACTTCTAGCGCACTCTACAATGAGCAGTTCTTC
CASTSTSSALYNEQFF
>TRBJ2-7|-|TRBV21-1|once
TGTGCCAACAACCCCGGGACCAAATCCTACGAGCAGTACTTC
CANNPGTKSYEQYF
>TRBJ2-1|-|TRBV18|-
TGTGCCAGCTCATCCCGACAAGGCCCAGGTGATGAGCAGTTCTTC
CASSSRQGPGDEQFF
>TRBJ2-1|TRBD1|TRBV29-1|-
TGCAGGGCGGAAGGACAGGACAATGAGCAGTTCTTC
CRAEGQDNEQFF
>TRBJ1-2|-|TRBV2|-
TGTGCCAGCAGCTACATGGGCCTAAACTATGGCTACACCTTC
CASSYMGLNYGYTF
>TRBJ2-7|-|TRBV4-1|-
TGCGCCAGCAGCCAAAATCGGGGGTCCTACGAGCAGTACTTC
CASSQNRGSYEQYF
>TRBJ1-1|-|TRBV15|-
TGTGCCACCAGCAGAGATCCGACCGCCGGGGCTGAAGCTTTCTTT
CATSRDPTAGAEAFF
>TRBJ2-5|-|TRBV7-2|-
TGTGCCAGCAGCCCTGAACCGATACAAGAGACCCAGTACTTC
CASSPEPIQETQYF
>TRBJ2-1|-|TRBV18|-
TGTGCCAGCTCACCACGGGGTAGCGGAGCCTACAATGAGCAGTTCTTC
CASSPRGSGAYNEQFF
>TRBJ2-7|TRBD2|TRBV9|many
TGTGCCAGCAGCGTCGGAGCGGGGACCTACGAGCAGTACTTC
CASSVGAGTYEQYF
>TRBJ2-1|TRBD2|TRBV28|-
TGTGCCAGCAGTTATATAGCGGGAGGGCCTCCCAGCTCCTACAATGAGCAGTTCTTC
CASSYIAGGPPSSYNEQFF
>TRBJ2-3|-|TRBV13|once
TGTGCCAGCAGCTACCGGGACTGGACAGATACGCAGTATTTT
CASSYRDWTDTQYF
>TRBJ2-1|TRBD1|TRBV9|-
TGTGCCAGCCATCTGACAGGGGGGGTCTCCTACAATGAGCAGTTCTTC
CASHLTGGVSYNEQFF
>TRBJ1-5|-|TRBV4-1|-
TGCGCCAGCAGCCAAGATCCCCCGGGAAGCAATCAGCCCCAGCATTTT
CASSQDPPGSNQPQHF
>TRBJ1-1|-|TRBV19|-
TGTGCCAGTAGTATAGGGGGAAACACTGAAGCTTTCTTT
CASSIGGNTEAFF
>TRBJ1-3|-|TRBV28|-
TGTGCCAGCAGTTCCGCCCCCCCCGGAGGCTCTGGAAACACCATATATTTT
CASSSAPPGGSGNTIYF
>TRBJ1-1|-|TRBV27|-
TGTGCCAGCAGTTTAGGGACGTGGGCCACTGAAGCTTTCTTT
CASSLGTWATEAFF
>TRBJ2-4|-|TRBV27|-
TGTGCCAGCAGTCTCGCCCCGGGGGTAGCCAAAAACATTCAGTACTTC
CASSLAPGVAKNIQYF
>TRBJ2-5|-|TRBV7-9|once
TGTGCCAGCAGCTTGGCTAGTGAGGGGCAGGGGACCCAGTACTTC
CASSLASEGQGTQYF
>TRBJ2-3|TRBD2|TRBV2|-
TGTGCCAGCAGTGTGATTAGCGGGAGCACAGATACGCAGTATTTT
CASSVISGSTDTQYF
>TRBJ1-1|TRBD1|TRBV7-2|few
TGTGCCAGCAGCCCACCAGTAGTCGGACAGGTGATGAACACTGAAGCTTTCTTT
CASSPPVVGQVMNTEAFF
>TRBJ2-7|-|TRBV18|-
TGTGCCAGCTCACCCGGGACAAGCGATTCTTACGAGCAGTACTTC
CASSPGTSDSYEQYF
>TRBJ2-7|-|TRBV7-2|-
TGTGCCAGCAGCTTACCGGACGGGGTTGGCGAGCAGTACTTC
CASSLPDGVGEQYF
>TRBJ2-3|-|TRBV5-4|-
TGTGCCAGCAGCCCGGACCGCACAGATACGCAGTATTTT
CASSPDRTDTQYF
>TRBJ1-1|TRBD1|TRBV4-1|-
TGCGCCAGCAGCCGGGACAGGGGGACCGCTCGCACTGAAGCTTTCTTT
CASSRDRGTARTEAFF
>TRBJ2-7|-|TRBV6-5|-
TGTGCCAGCAGTCGGCCTGGCGAGCAGTACTTC
CASSRPGEQYF
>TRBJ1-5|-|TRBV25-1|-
TGTGCCAGCACCGAGGGAGGGAGCGAAGTGCCCCAGCATTTT
CASTEGGSEVPQHF
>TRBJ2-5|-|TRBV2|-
TGTGCCAGCTCCGACAGGATGGAGGAGACCCAGTACTTC
CASSDRMEETQYF
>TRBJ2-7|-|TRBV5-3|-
TGTGCCAGAACCTTAGGGCCGGGGGGACAGGGTTCGACTAGCGGTTCCTACGAGCAGTACTTC
CARTLGPGGQGSTSGSYEQYF
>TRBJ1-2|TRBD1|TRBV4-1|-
TGCGCCAGCAGCCAAGATCCCAACCGACAGGGAAGGGGAGGCTACACCTTC
CASSQDPNRQGRGGYTF